The clone carrying this T cell receptor beta chain was counted between two and nine times. The antigen is undetermined. TCRdb passed the 5' RACE reads through MiXCR, listing each CDR3 protein once. This table holds 270,000 or so distinct CDR3 sequences, about 8.5% found once. V lost 3 bases and J 1 base, leaving 11 bases between the germline ends. Germline V gives CDR1 DFQATT, CDR2 SNEGSKA (reference sequence). The CDR3 has 14 residues. The sample belongs to a study of identical twins. General study results and limits: Reduced insertions were recorded for abundant cord blood beta clonotypes, with no such pattern in memory repertoires. Surplus twin overlap in beta out-of-frame sequences was less pronounced.

The same data also went into a second study, on yellow fever vaccine responses in identical twins.

The specimen was CD8+ T cells sorted from blood. This TCR derives from a young woman in good health. V usage is TRBV20-1 and J usage is TRBJ2-3; TRBD2 might be the D (5 bases). This chain's CDR3 is CSASPSGGTDTQYF. For the CDR3, the DNA is TGCAGTGCTAGTCCCAGCGGCGGCACAGATACGCAGTATTTT.